These 11 T cell receptor beta chains share one sample of origin, sequenced in a study of shared clonotypes between healthy human individuals. The table came from immunoSEQ multiplex PCR; TCRdb's copy has only in-frame clones and leaves some out. The sample contains approximately 120,000 clones, about 63% of which appear only once. Source material: memory CD8+ T cells sorted from blood. Specified subset: CD45RO+ cells pooled with CCR7-negative TemRA cells. The source is a woman aged 25 to 39 in good health.

This chain uses TRBV7-9 with TRBJ2-5; TRBD1 or TRBD2 may be the D gene (5 bases each). The germline gives CDR1 SEHNR, CDR2 FQNEAQ (reference sequence). The ends were cut back, 1 base at V and 4 bases at J, with 7 bases in the middle. The CDR3 has 13 amino acids. CDR3 DNA: TGTGCCAGCAGCTTAGATGGGGGAGAGACCCAGTACTTC. Residues: CASSLDGGETQYF. Filled out from reference TRBV7-9 and TRBJ2-5, the complete variable domain reads DTGVSQNPRHKITKRGQNVTFRCDPISEHNRLYWYRQTLGQGPEFLTYFQNEAQLEKSRLLSDRFSAERPKGSFSTLEIQRTEQGDSAMYLCASSLDGGETQYFGPGTRLLVL.

The rearrangement links TRBV6-6 to TRBJ2-3, with 7 bases aligning to TRBD2. The CDR3 has 16 amino acids. CDR1 and CDR2 (germline): MNHNY, SVGAGI (reference sequence). With 0 bases clipped from V and 3 bases from J, the junction kept 6 bases outside the gene matches. The CDR3 sequence is CASSYSQREMTDTQYF. As DNA, the CDR3 is TGTGCCAGCAGTTACTCCCAGCGGGAAATGACAGATACGCAGTATTTT.

This chain connects TRBV18 to TRBJ2-7; possible D gene TRBD2, 5 bases. There are 13 residues in the CDR3. Germline V gene sequence: CDR1 KGHSH, CDR2 LQKENI. Trimming removed 3 bases from V and 7 bases from J, with 13 bases in between. This CDR3 is CASSPGAEREQYF. The CDR3 nucleotides read TGTGCCAGCTCACCGGGAGCGGAGAGGGAGCAGTACTTC.

This clone is a singleton in its sample. This rearrangement joins TRBV7-8 to TRBJ1-3; the D is unclear. CDR1 is SGHVS and CDR2 is FQNEAQ in the germline V gene. This CDR3 spans 17 amino acids. Between the trimmed V and J ends, which lost 1 base and 2 bases, there was a span of 15 bases. The CDR3 DNA is TGTGCCAGCAGCTTAGTATTCGAGGACGTCGCTGGAAACACCATATATTTT. Its protein is CASSLVFEDVAGNTIYF. The full variable domain, completed using reference TRBV7-8 and TRBJ1-3, is GAGVSQSPRYKVAKRGQDVALRCDPISGHVSLFWYQQALGQGPEFLTYFQNEAQLDKSGLPSDRFFAERPEGSVSTLKIQRTQQEDSAVYLCASSLVFEDVAGNTIYFGEGSWLTVV.

The chain has TRBV27 and TRBJ1-5; D gene uncertain. Germline values: CDR1 MNHEY, CDR2 SMNVEV (reference sequence). Deletions cut 5 bases from V and 8 bases from J, with 19 bases between. This CDR3 is built from 15 residues. In nucleotides, the CDR3 is TGTGCCAGCAGTCCTCCCGGGGTGCCAGTAGAGCCCCAGCATTTT. Its protein is CASSPPGVPVEPQHF.

The genes are TRBV9 and TRBJ2-7, with D perhaps assigned TRBD1 or TRBD2 (5 bases each). From germline, CDR1 is SGDLS and CDR2 YYNGEE. The V end was cut by 3 bases, the J end by 2 bases, with 12 bases between. This CDR3 is built from 14 residues. CDR3 sequence: CASSASGTAYEQYF. As DNA, the CDR3 is TGTGCCAGCAGCGCTTCCGGGACCGCCTACGAGCAGTACTTC.

The V gene is TRBV5-6, the J gene TRBJ2-7; D is unresolved. The V end was cut by 0 bases, the J end by 5 bases, with 21 bases between. The CDR3 contains 17 residues. Germline loops: CDR1 SGHDT, CDR2 YYEEEE. In DNA form, the CDR3 reads TGTGCCAGCAGCTTGGCCAATACTCCGGGCCCTCCGGACGAGCAGTACTTC. Translated: CASSLANTPGPPDEQYF. Full variable domain (remainder filled in from reference TRBV5-6 and TRBJ2-7): DAGVTQSPTHLIKTRGQQVTLRCSPKSGHDTVSWYQQALGQGPQFIFQYYEEEERQRGNFPDRFSGHQFPNYSSELNVNALLLGDSALYLCASSLANTPGPPDEQYFGPGTRLTVT.

The chain has TRBV25-1 and TRBJ2-3; 10 bases match TRBD1. The germline V gene encodes CDR1 MGHDK and CDR2 SYGVNS. V trimming: 2 bases; J trimming: 6 bases; junction bases outside the gene matches: 8. The CDR3 is 16 amino acids. The CDR3 loop reads CASSELGTGEADTQYF. Written as DNA, the CDR3 is TGTGCCAGCAGTGAACTCGGGACAGGGGAGGCGGATACGCAGTATTTT.

This clone was seen many times. V is TRBV7-9 and J is TRBJ2-2, with a possible D match to TRBD1 (6 bases). V lost 8 bases to trimming and J lost 2 bases, with 15 bases between them. This CDR3 is 15 amino acids long. Germline-derived CDR1 and CDR2 are SEHNR and FQNEAQ (reference sequence). The CDR3 region is CASSREGTNTGELFF. The CDR3 DNA follows: TGTGCCAGCTCCAGGGAAGGGACAAACACCGGGGAGCTGTTTTTT.

The chain combines TRBV7-9 with TRBJ1-2; D ambiguous. In germline, CDR1 is SEHNR, CDR2 FQNEAQ (reference sequence). V shed 2 bases and J shed 6 bases, with 16 bases lying between them. The CDR3 sequence is 15 residues long. CDR3 region: CASSLWGGRENGYTF. CDR3 coding DNA: TGTGCCAGCAGCTTATGGGGAGGGAGAGAGAATGGCTACACCTTC. The complete variable domain, with remaining parts taken from reference TRBV7-9 and TRBJ1-2, reads DTGVSQNPRHKITKRGQNVTFRCDPISEHNRLYWYRQTLGQGPEFLTYFQNEAQLEKSRLLSDRFSAERPKGSFSTLEIQRTEQGDSAMYLCASSLWGGRENGYTFGSGTRLTVV.

This clone showed up just once. The V and J genes are TRBV11-2 and TRBJ2-5, with 12 bases lining up with TRBD2. The closer fit of TRBJ2-7 to the DNA end suggests the J call may be wrong. This CDR3 has 15 amino acids. Germline CDR1 reads SGHAT; CDR2 reads FQNNGV. DNA for the CDR3: TGTGCCAGCAGCAGAGGGACTAGCGGGCTGAACGAGCAGTACTTC. Protein: CASSRGTSGLNEQYF.